This T cell receptor (beta chain) derives from a study of blood T cell repertoires in COVID-19. Study information: The cDNA or gDNA used as material had been derived from T cells, B-cell-depleted T cells, or PBMCs.

The V gene's germline CDR1 is LNHDA and CDR2 SQIVND (reference sequence). This CDR3 contains 16 residues. With 5 bases removed from V and 0 bases from J, the gap between germline ends came to 11 bases. The participants were between about 18 and 89 years old and came from about two dozen US areas. Participant-given clinical history determined each cohort assignment. Original processing notes: Estimation of nucleated cell counts was performed using reference gene primer amplification. The method was immunoSEQ multiplex PCR; TCRdb's version includes in-frame clones alone and lacks a portion of them. D and trimming were read from the DNA, whereas the V and J calls and clone size are those reported in that table. The sample yields approximately 280,000 clones, 85% seen once.

This TCR came from a woman aged 45-65 years who had recovered from COVID-19. Input material: PBMCs or T cells enriched from blood (not recorded which). The chain combines TRBV19 with TRBJ2-6; D is perhaps TRBD2 (7 bases). CDR3 in DNA: TGTGCCAGTAGTCGGGGGGCTTACTCTGGGGCCAACGTCCTGACTTTC. This gives the protein CASSRGAYSGANVLTF.